This T cell receptor (beta chain) is from a study of OX40 agonist ivuxolimab in advanced cancers. Study-level information: With ivuxolimab, an agonistic anti-OX40 (CD134) antibody, patients were treated.

A note on this clone: What it binds is not known.

Clones were sequenced by immunoSEQ multiplex PCR, and TCRdb holds only the in-frame ones, with some missing. The sample shows tens of thousands of clones, around 86% of them seen only once. The study, taken as a whole, reports: Some nonresponders likewise displayed low normalized T-cell clonal expansion.

Germline-derived CDR1 and CDR2 are MNHEY and SMNVEV (reference sequence). The length of the CDR3 is 15 residues. V was shortened by 6 bases and J by 2 bases, with 16 bases between the two germline ends. This TCR came from an adult with an advanced solid tumor such as melanoma, head and neck, liver or kidney cancer. The sequences come from CD4+ or CD8+ T cells sorted from blood, collected in a trial of the OX40 agonist ivuxolimab. The chain employs TRBV27 and TRBJ1-2; D is uncertain. The CDR3 is CASSPSRAFNYGYTF. CDR3 sequence (DNA): TGTGCCAGCAGCCCCTCCCGGGCCTTCAACTATGGCTACACCTTC.